This T cell receptor beta chain comes out of a study of cytomegalovirus exposure and HLA in healthy donors. Study in general: Earlier, some 170 million T cells were analyzed, and about 120 million unique TCR beta sequences were found among them. Broader study findings: In the analysis, some V segments, TRBV6-2 and TRBV6-3 included, were excluded as indistinguishable. According to a later analysis, donors in an Asian-associated ancestry cluster reportedly had fewer N-insertions than the approximately 730-donor mean.

Germline V gene sequence: CDR1 GTSNPN, CDR2 SVGIG (reference sequence). The CDR3 contains 12 residues. Trimming cost V 8 bases and J 3 bases; bases outside gene matches: 3. Healthy bone marrow donors made up the cohort. This clone has only a few counts. As yet, its antigen is unknown. Both 60 Vbeta primers and 13 Jbeta primers went into the PCR. TCRdb's table, derived via immunoSEQ multiplex PCR, lists solely in-frame clones and lacks some. Of 88,000 or so clones in the sample, 62% were seen once. The origin of this receptor is a male donor in good health and CMV-seropositive. This chain links TRBV30 with TRBJ1-4; 7 bases match TRBD1. Sequenced material: PBMCs. The CDR3 loop reads CAHDRANEKLFF. CDR3 coding DNA: TGTGCCCACGACAGGGCTAATGAAAAACTGTTTTTT.